This entry lists 16 T cell receptor beta chains sequenced from one sample in a study of cytomegalovirus exposure and HLA in healthy donors. Researchers ran the PCR with 60 Vbeta and 13 Jbeta primers. Sequenced by immunoSEQ multiplex PCR; TCRdb stores in-frame clones only, minus some. The sample has over 100,000 clones. The sequencing input was PBMCs. These receptors came from a young man in good health and CMV-seronegative.

V usage is TRBV6-4 and J usage is TRBJ1-6; 9 bases are shared with TRBD1. Germline trimming cut 8 bases from V and 5 bases from J; bases unmatched to any gene: 1. This CDR3 has 13 amino acids. CDR1 and CDR2 from the germline V gene are MRHNA and SNTAGT. CDR3 region: CASRDRDNSPLHF. CDR3 nucleotide sequence: TGTGCCAGCCGGGACAGGGATAATTCACCCCTCCACTTT.

The chain uses TRBV7-8 and TRBJ1-1; tentative D call: TRBD1 (5 bases). Germline CDR1 reads SGHVS; CDR2 reads FQNEAQ. CDR3 length: 16 residues. With 0 bases removed from V and 1 base from J, the gap between germline ends came to 12 bases. The CDR3 DNA reads TGTGCCAGCAGCTTAGCGAGGCGGACACCGAACACTGAAGCTTTCTTT. This translates into CASSLARRTPNTEAFF.

The V call is TRBV4-1, the J call TRBJ2-1; 10 bases are shared with TRBD2. The germline CDR1 and CDR2 sequences are MGHRA and YSYEKL. The V segment lost 7 bases and the J segment 2 bases; nucleotides outside the gene matches: 17. The CDR3 is 19 amino acids. The CDR3 DNA follows: TGCGCCAGCACGAGCCAAGAATACGGGCTAGCGGGGGCCTACAATGAGCAGTTCTTC. Translated, it gives CASTSQEYGLAGAYNEQFF.

The chain has TRBV6-1 and TRBJ2-2, with D possibly being TRBD1 (7 bases). Trimming removed 2 bases at V and 6 bases at J, with 19 bases between. The CDR3 is made up of 17 amino acids. Germline V gene data show CDR1 as MNHNS and CDR2 as SASEGT. For the CDR3, the DNA is TGTGCCAGCAGTGAATCCCGGAGGGGGCCTGGGGCCGGGGAGCTGTTTTTT. This codes for CASSESRRGPGAGELFF.

In DNA, the CDR3 is TGTGCCAGCAGTGAAGCCAGGCCCGGGGAGCTGTTTTTT. Its translation is CASSEARPGELFF. The chain joins TRBV6-1 to TRBJ2-2, with D hard to call. The V end lost 0 bases, the J end lost 6 bases, and 5 bases lay between the germline ends. CDR3 length equals 13 residues. Germline V lookup: CDR1 MNHNS, CDR2 SASEGT.

This rearrangement joins TRBV7-7 to TRBJ2-3, with TRBD1 identical over 11 bases. CDR1 is SSHAT and CDR2 is FNYEAQ in the germline V gene (reference sequence). The CDR3 sequence is 14 residues long. The V gene end was trimmed by 5 bases and the J gene end by 4 bases; junction bases not matched to a gene: 2. The CDR3 reads CASSMGQGADTQYF. The CDR3 nucleotides are TGTGCCAGCAGCATGGGACAGGGGGCAGATACGCAGTATTTT.

The chain employs TRBV7-9 and TRBJ2-7; 10 nucleotides align to TRBD2. V shed 5 bases and J 0 bases; nucleotides not matched to a gene: 7. This CDR3 contains 16 residues. Germline V lookup: CDR1 SEHNR, CDR2 FQNEAQ (reference sequence). For the CDR3, the DNA is TGTGCCAGCAGCGGGGGTAGCGGGGGGTACTCCTACGAGCAGTACTTC. It encodes CASSGGSGGYSYEQYF.

About this clone: One end of the junction does not line up with germline, which may come from a read error. The chain employs TRBV9 and TRBJ2-6, with D tentatively TRBD1 (5 bases). The CDR3 spans 15 residues. Per germline, CDR1 SGDLS and CDR2 YYNGEE. CDR3 nucleotides: TGTGCCAGCAGCGTCGCGAGCTCTGGGGCCAACGTCCCGACTTTC. Its translation: CASSVASSGANVPTF.

The chain is built from TRBV15 and TRBJ1-1, with TRBD1 matching over 10 bases. Germline V gene data show CDR1 as LNHNV and CDR2 as YYDKDF (reference sequence). This CDR3 has 13 residues. J lost 10 bases, V lost 5 bases, and 7 bases had no gene match. The DNA of the CDR3 is TGTGCCACCAGCCTTCTCGGGACAGGGGCAGCTTTCTTT. This translates into CATSLLGTGAAFF.

V gene TRBV5-1 combines with J gene TRBJ2-7; D not resolved. CDR1 and CDR2 from the germline V gene are SGHRS and YFSETQ. The CDR3 spans 14 residues. V was cut by 1 base and J by 2 bases, with 10 bases left in between. The CDR3 DNA follows: TGCGCCAGCAGCTTGACAGCACAGACCTACGAGCAGTACTTC. Amino acid sequence: CASSLTAQTYEQYF.

The chain combines TRBV2 with TRBJ1-4; 7 bases agree with TRBD1. The germline gives CDR1 SNHLY, CDR2 FYNNEI. The CDR3 is 13 amino acids. The junction had 7 bases not matched to a gene; V was cut back by 10 bases and J by 5 bases. CDR3: CATQGVINEKLFF. Written as DNA, the CDR3 is TGTGCCACCCAGGGGGTTATAAATGAAAAACTGTTTTTT.

The chain uses TRBV27 and TRBJ1-5, with D perhaps matching TRBD1 (6 bases). Trimming removed 8 bases from V and 5 bases from J, with 16 bases in between. The CDR3 has 14 residues. Germline CDR1 is MNHEY and CDR2 is SMNVEV (reference sequence). The CDR3 DNA sequence: TGTGCCAGCGCTCGAGGGGGGGCGGATCAGCCCCAGCATTTT. It encodes CASARGGADQPQHF.

The genes are TRBV7-9 and TRBJ2-7; possible D gene TRBD1, 6 bases. V lost 10 bases to trimming and J lost 5 bases, with 12 bases between them. The germline V gene encodes CDR1 SEHNR and CDR2 FQNEAQ (reference sequence). This CDR3 region has 11 residues. For the CDR3, the DNA is TGTGCCACAACAGGGACCCACGAGCAGTACTTC. Its protein product is CATTGTHEQYF.

The chain combines TRBV5-1 with TRBJ2-3, with D unresolved. V shed 0 bases and J shed 5 bases, with 4 bases lying between them. The CDR3 is made up of 12 amino acids. CDR1 and CDR2 from the germline V gene are SGHRS and YFSETQ. In DNA form, the CDR3 reads TGCGCCAGCAGCTTGGGAGGAGATACGCAGTATTTT. Its translation: CASSLGGDTQYF.

Of note for this clone: Distinct nucleotide sequences in the sample also encode this CDR3. The gene calls are TRBV5-1 and TRBJ2-5; unclear D gene. V was trimmed by 0 bases and J by 2 bases, leaving 5 bases between them. The CDR3 extends over 13 amino acids. Germline V gene sequence: CDR1 SGHRS, CDR2 YFSETQ. CDR3 nucleotide sequence: TGCGCCAGCAGCTTGGTCCTACAAGAGACCCAGTACTTC. Its protein product is CASSLVLQETQYF.

J is TRBJ2-2 and V is TRBV7-2, with 8 bases aligning to TRBD2. The CDR3 consists of 15 residues. V gave up 10 bases and J gave up 6 bases; unmatched junction bases: 13. The germline gives CDR1 SGHTA, CDR2 FQGNSA. The CDR3 region is CATSPGLATAGELFF. The CDR3 nucleotides read TGTGCCACATCCCCCGGACTAGCTACGGCCGGGGAGCTGTTTTTT.